This T cell receptor beta chain was sequenced for a study of T cell repertoires in cytomegalovirus infection. On the study more broadly: It was the public TCR beta signatures that indicated both CMV infection and matching HLA type.

General study points: There were carriers of CMV plus the relevant HLA, and cumulative public TCR beta family frequency identified them. Ex vivo responses were dominated by HLA-C-restricted CMV-specific TCR beta clonotypes.

TCRdb redid the calling of the reads with MiXCR, one entry per CDR3 protein. The sample carries 150,000 to 200,000 distinct CDR3 sequences, approximately 9.7% recorded once. This clonotype appeared a few times. Its antigen is currently unknown. From germline, CDR1 is MNHNS and CDR2 SASEGT. The CDR3 contains 15 residues. V was cut by 6 bases and J by 2 bases, with 17 bases left in between. Source material: PBMCs. The receptor's source is a human donor in good health (CMV status not recorded). Some clones in this sample may be carry-over from other donors' samples. V is TRBV6-1 and J is TRBJ2-7; a weak D match, TRBD2 (6 bases). The CDR3 bases are TGTGCCAGCAGCCCAAGACTAGTCGGAGCCTACGAGCAGTACTTC. This translates into CASSPRLVGAYEQYF.